This TCR beta chain was observed in a study of immune heterogeneity within non-small cell lung tumors. Bulk tumor gDNA, around 630 ng per sample, served as the TCR template. In surgery, several biopsies were collected from each primary tumor at widely spaced sites. Patients with untreated, newly diagnosed non-small cell lung cancer underwent curative surgery. The table lists this clonotype with a few counts. J gave up 3 bases and V 4 bases, and 4 bases lay outside the gene matches. Germline V gene lookup returns CDR1 LGHNA and CDR2 YSLEER. The CDR3 runs to 15 residues. Multiplex PCR employing 32 V and 13 J primers generated amplicons of the TCR beta CDR3. TCRdb reprocessed the multiplex PCR reads via MiXCR and lists one record per CDR3 protein. The repertoire holds over 25,000 distinct CDR3 sequences, with about 30% as singletons.

The V gene is TRBV4-3, the J gene TRBJ2-1, with 9 bases aligning to TRBD2. This clonotype was sampled from a middle-aged man with non-small cell lung cancer. What was sequenced was lung tumor tissue. DNA of the CDR3: TGCGCCAGCAGCCTTCGACTAGCGGACTACAATGAGCAGTTCTTC. This codes for CASSLRLADYNEQFF.